Each of the 2 T cell receptor beta chains below was sequenced from the same sample in a study of blood T cell repertoires in COVID-19. Using immunoSEQ multiplex PCR, the repertoire was profiled, and TCRdb retains in-frame clones only, with some absent. In the table there are roughly 270,000 clones, 85% of which are singletons. The sample taken for sequencing was PBMCs or T cells enriched from blood (not recorded which). Receptors originate from a woman aged 50 to 60 who had recovered from COVID-19.

This clone was recorded only once. The chain links TRBV5-1 to TRBJ2-7; 10 nucleotides line up with TRBD2. Germline CDR1 SGHRS, CDR2 YFSETQ. The CDR3 has 15 residues. Trimming took 4 bases from V and 4 from J; bases not matched to a gene: 8. In DNA, the CDR3 is TGCGCCAGCAGCCTCTCCGGGACTAGCGTTTACGAGCAGTACTTC. Its translation is CASSLSGTSVYEQYF. The complete variable domain, with remaining parts taken from reference TRBV5-1 and TRBJ2-7, reads KAGVTQTPRYLIKTRGQQVTLSCSPISGHRSVSWYQQTPGQGLQFLFEYFSETQRNKGNFPGRFSGRQFSNSRSEMNVSTLELGDSALYLCASSLSGTSVYEQYFGPGTRLTVT.

The V gene is TRBV27, the J gene TRBJ2-7; D gene uncertain. The CDR3 runs to 14 residues. Germline CDR1 reads MNHEY; CDR2 reads SMNVEV (reference sequence). Trimming took 0 bases from V and 5 from J, leaving 11 bases between them. The CDR3 protein is CASSLSGPGHEQYF. The CDR3 nucleotides read TGTGCCAGCAGTTTATCGGGTCCAGGCCACGAGCAGTACTTC.